This TCR beta chain was documented in a study of T-cell reconstitution after alpha-beta-depleted transplantation in children. Trimming took 5 bases from V and 5 from J; bases not matched to a gene: 14. The CDR3 sequence is 16 residues long. CDR1 and CDR2 from the germline V gene are SGHNT and YYREEE (reference sequence). The TCRbeta library incorporated unique molecular identifiers. One entry per CDR3 protein, called by TCRdb with MiXCR from the PCR reads. The sample lists some 400,000 distinct CDR3 sequences; around 21% were seen once. The sequence was collected from a human donor who donated a stem cell graft to a child with acute myeloid leukemia. The sequencing here drew on PBMCs from the stem cell graft donor, taken from the stem cell graft. The rearrangement links TRBV5-4 to TRBJ2-3, with 7 bases lining up with TRBD1. The CDR3 loop is CASRPTSPGQIDTQYF. The CDR3 coding sequence is TGTGCCAGCAGACCAACGTCCCCGGGACAGATAGATACGCAGTATTTT.